This T cell receptor (beta chain) was retrieved from a study of cytomegalovirus exposure and HLA in healthy donors. General study findings and limits: TCR beta chains numbering roughly 150 were designated cytomegalovirus-associated. Among TCR sequences, most were rare, though some public TCRs appeared in many donors.

Trimming removed 4 bases from V and 6 bases from J; junction bases left unmatched: 5. This CDR3 has 15 residues. From germline, CDR1 is LNHDA and CDR2 SQIVND (reference sequence). Assay used: immunoSEQ multiplex PCR; TCRdb lists only in-frame clones, some missing. Of about 240,000 clones listed, around nine tenths are singletons. Points on this clone: Its antigen is still unknown.

The validation cohort, a group of 100 to 150 subjects, included the donors and was separate from the roughly 670-subject first cohort. Sequencing was performed on PBMCs. The chain carries TRBV19 and TRBJ2-7, with 14 bases aligning to TRBD2. The receptor comes from a man between 18 and 29 years old in good health and CMV-seronegative. CDR3 region: CASSTGTSGRGEQYF. CDR3 coding DNA: TGTGCCAGTAGTACGGGGACTAGCGGGAGAGGCGAGCAGTACTTC.